The present T cell receptor beta chain was sequenced within a study of T-cell reconstitution after alpha-beta-depleted transplantation in children. Trimming took 2 bases from V and 0 from J, leaving 12 bases between them. Germline V gene lookup returns CDR1 SGHRS and CDR2 YFSETQ. CDR3 length equals 17 residues. At least ten counts were recorded for this clonotype. The authors prepared the TCRbeta library with unique molecular identifiers. Each CDR3 protein is one row after TCRdb ran MiXCR on the PCR reads. The sample lists about 610,000 distinct CDR3 sequences; over 9.5% were seen once. The sample was PBMCs from the stem cell graft donor, taken from the stem cell graft. This receptor was taken from a human donor who donated a stem cell graft to a child with acute myeloid leukemia. This rearrangement joins TRBV5-1 to TRBJ2-6; tentatively, D is TRBD1 (6 bases). The CDR3 nucleotides are TGCGCCAGCAGCTTCCTCGGACAGACCTCTGGGGCCAACGTCCTGACTTTC. It encodes CASSFLGQTSGANVLTF. The whole variable domain, remainder taken from reference TRBV5-1 and TRBJ2-6, is KAGVTQTPRYLIKTRGQQVTLSCSPISGHRSVSWYQQTPGQGLQFLFEYFSETQRNKGNFPGRFSGRQFSNSRSEMNVSTLELGDSALYLCASSFLGQTSGANVLTFGAGSRLTVL.